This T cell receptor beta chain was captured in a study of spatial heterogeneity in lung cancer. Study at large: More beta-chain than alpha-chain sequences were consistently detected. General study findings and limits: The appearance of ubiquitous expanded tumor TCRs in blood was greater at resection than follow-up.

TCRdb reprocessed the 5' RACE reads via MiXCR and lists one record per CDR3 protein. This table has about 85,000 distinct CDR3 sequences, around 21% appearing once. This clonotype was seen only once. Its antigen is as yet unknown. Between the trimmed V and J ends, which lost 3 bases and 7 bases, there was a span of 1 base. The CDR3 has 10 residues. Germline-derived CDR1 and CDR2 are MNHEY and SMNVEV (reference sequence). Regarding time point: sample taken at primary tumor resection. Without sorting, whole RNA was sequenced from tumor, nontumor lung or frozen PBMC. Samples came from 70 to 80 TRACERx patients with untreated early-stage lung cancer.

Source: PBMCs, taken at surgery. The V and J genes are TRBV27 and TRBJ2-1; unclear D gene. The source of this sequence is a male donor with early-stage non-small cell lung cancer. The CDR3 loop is CASSLNEQFF. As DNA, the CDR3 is TGTGCCAGCAGTTTGAATGAGCAGTTCTTC.